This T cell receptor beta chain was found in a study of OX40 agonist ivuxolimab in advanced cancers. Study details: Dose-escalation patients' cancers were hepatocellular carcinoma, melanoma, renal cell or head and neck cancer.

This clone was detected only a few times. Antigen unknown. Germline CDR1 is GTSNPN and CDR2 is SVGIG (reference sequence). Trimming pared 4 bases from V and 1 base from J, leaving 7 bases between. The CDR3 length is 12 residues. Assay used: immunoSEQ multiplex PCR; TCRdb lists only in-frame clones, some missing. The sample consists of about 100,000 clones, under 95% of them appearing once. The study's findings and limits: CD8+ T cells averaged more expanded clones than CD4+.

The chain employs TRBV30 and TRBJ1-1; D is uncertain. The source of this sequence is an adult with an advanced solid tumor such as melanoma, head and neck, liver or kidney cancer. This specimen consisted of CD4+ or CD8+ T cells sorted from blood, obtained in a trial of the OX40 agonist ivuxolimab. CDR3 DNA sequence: TGTGCCTGGAAAAGGCGGAACACTGAAGCTTTCTTT. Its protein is CAWKRRNTEAFF.